This TCR beta chain originates from a study of cytomegalovirus exposure and HLA in healthy donors. The PCR contained 60 Vbeta and 13 Jbeta primers. The protocol was immunoSEQ multiplex PCR, while the TCRdb copy is restricted to in-frame clones and leaves out a portion. This table holds roughly 150,000 clones, about four fifths found once. Findings and limits, study-wide: The authors later found TCR association rates varying by HLA locus, with DRB1 most and HLA-C fewest. Donors were assumed by presence/absence analyses to have roughly uniform sequencing depth. With high specificity and sensitivity, the classifier reportedly diagnosed cytomegalovirus status. Later findings reportedly placed an Asian-associated ancestry cluster below the roughly 660-donor mean for N-insertions.

J gave up 0 bases and V 5 bases, and 7 bases lay outside the gene matches. This CDR3 spans 16 amino acids. From germline, CDR1 is MNHNY and CDR2 SVGAGI (reference sequence). With respect to this clone: Its matching antigen is unknown.

This clonotype originated in a girl aged 10 to 17 in good health and CMV-seropositive. The chain links TRBV6-6 to TRBJ1-3; TRBD1 agrees at 7 bases. Sequencing was done on a sample of PBMCs. The CDR3 loop is CASSQLRDSSGNTIYF. CDR3 DNA sequence: TGTGCCAGCAGTCAACTCCGGGACAGCTCTGGAAACACCATATATTTT.